These T cell receptor beta chains were read from a single sample in a study of cytomegalovirus exposure and HLA in healthy donors. Repertoires were generated with immunoSEQ multiplex PCR, while TCRdb's copy carries only in-frame clones and drops some. The sample contains 100,000 to 150,000 clones, approximately 80% of which appear only once. The sample comprised PBMCs. These receptor sequences come from a human donor in good health. The CDR3 runs from the conserved cysteine through the conserved F or W. A D gene is named only where the DNA matches it firmly. Where a row states a size, it is once, few, many or the class of an expanded clone; other rows omit it.

CDR3nt: TGTTCCAGCAGCTTAAGGACAGGGGGGAGGGACTATGGCTACACCTTC; CDR3aa: CSSSLRTGGRDYGYTF; v_gene: TRBV7-9; abundance: NA; d_gene: TRBD1; j_gene: TRBJ1-2
CDR3nt: TGTGCCAGCAGTTGGGACACCCCGAACACTGAAGCTTTCTTT; CDR3aa: CASSWDTPNTEAFF; v_gene: TRBV6-5; abundance: NA; d_gene: NA; j_gene: TRBJ1-1
CDR3nt: TGCAGTGCGACAGGGGAGCAGTTCTTC; CDR3aa: CSATGEQFF; v_gene: TRBV20-1; abundance: NA; d_gene: TRBD1; j_gene: TRBJ2-1
CDR3nt: TGTGCCAGAAAAGGGGGTAATGGCTACACCTTC; CDR3aa: CARKGGNGYTF; v_gene: TRBV27; abundance: NA; d_gene: NA; j_gene: TRBJ1-2
CDR3nt: TGTGCCAGCAGCTTGATGTATAGCAATCAGCCCCAGCATTTT; CDR3aa: CASSLMYSNQPQHF; v_gene: TRBV5-4; abundance: NA; d_gene: NA; j_gene: TRBJ1-5
CDR3nt: TGCGCCAGCAGTGAGCCTCAGGGGCTCACTGAAGCTTTCTTT; CDR3aa: CASSEPQGLTEAFF; v_gene: TRBV10-2; abundance: few; d_gene: NA; j_gene: TRBJ1-1
CDR3nt: TGTGCCAGTATGGTCCCGGGGGGATTGGGCGGGAACATTCAGTACTTC; CDR3aa: CASMVPGGLGGNIQYF; v_gene: TRBV19; abundance: NA; d_gene: TRBD2; j_gene: TRBJ2-4
CDR3nt: TGTGCCAGCAGTTACGAAAGGGACAGTGAAGCTTTCTTT; CDR3aa: CASSYERDSEAFF; v_gene: TRBV6-5; abundance: NA; d_gene: TRBD1; j_gene: TRBJ1-1
CDR3nt: TGTGCCAGCAGCTTAGGCACAGCCAGCTCTGGAAACACCATATATTTT; CDR3aa: CASSLGTASSGNTIYF; v_gene: TRBV7-9; abundance: NA; d_gene: NA; j_gene: TRBJ1-3
CDR3nt: TGTGCCAGTAGTGCACGGACTAGTCGATCCTACGAGCAGTACTTC; CDR3aa: CASSARTSRSYEQYF; v_gene: TRBV19; abundance: NA; d_gene: TRBD2; j_gene: TRBJ2-7
CDR3nt: TGTGCCAGCAGACCCGACAGGTTCTACGAGCAGTACTTC; CDR3aa: CASRPDRFYEQYF; v_gene: TRBV6-5; abundance: NA; d_gene: NA; j_gene: TRBJ2-7
CDR3nt: TGTGCCAGCAGCGCGACAGGAAACTACAATGAGCAGTTCTTC; CDR3aa: CASSATGNYNEQFF; v_gene: TRBV9; abundance: NA; d_gene: NA; j_gene: TRBJ2-1
CDR3nt: TGTGCCAGTACAGGGGTAAGCAATCAGCCCCAGCATTTT; CDR3aa: CASTGVSNQPQHF; v_gene: TRBV19; abundance: few; d_gene: NA; j_gene: TRBJ1-5
CDR3nt: TGTGCCAGCAGCCAGCAAGCAACGAGGGAAAAACTGTTTTTT; CDR3aa: CASSQQATREKLFF; v_gene: TRBV4-2; abundance: NA; d_gene: NA; j_gene: TRBJ1-4
CDR3nt: TGCGCCAGCAGGTTAGCGGGGGGGCGGAACACCGGGGAGCTGTTTTTT; CDR3aa: CASRLAGGRNTGELFF; v_gene: TRBV4-1; abundance: once; d_gene: TRBD2; j_gene: TRBJ2-2
CDR3nt: TGTGCCAGCCAGGCGGGGGTGGGCTCTGGAAACACCATATATTTT; CDR3aa: CASQAGVGSGNTIYF; v_gene: TRBV5-5; abundance: few; d_gene: NA; j_gene: TRBJ1-3
CDR3nt: TGTGCCTGCAGCCCAGGGGGCGGCCCTATCTATGGCTACACCTTC; CDR3aa: CACSPGGGPIYGYTF; v_gene: TRBV13; abundance: NA; d_gene: TRBD1; j_gene: TRBJ1-2
CDR3nt: TGTGCCAGCAGCTTGGCTCCTGGAGGGGCACCAACTAATGAAAAACTGTTTTTT; CDR3aa: CASSLAPGGAPTNEKLFF; v_gene: TRBV5-6; abundance: NA; d_gene: NA; j_gene: TRBJ1-4
CDR3nt: TGCAGTGTTTTTCAGAATTCACCCCTCCACTTT; CDR3aa: CSVFQNSPLHF; v_gene: TRBV20-1; abundance: once; d_gene: NA; j_gene: TRBJ1-6
CDR3nt: TGCGCCAGCAGTGGAAACCGGGTGAGCGGCGAGCAGTACTTC; CDR3aa: CASSGNRVSGEQYF; v_gene: TRBV10-1; abundance: few; d_gene: NA; j_gene: TRBJ2-7
CDR3nt: TGTGCCAGCAGAGAATCTAGCGGGGACACCCAGTACTTC; CDR3aa: CASRESSGDTQYF; v_gene: TRBV6-1; abundance: NA; d_gene: TRBD2; j_gene: TRBJ2-5
CDR3nt: TGCGCCAGCAGCCCGGGACAGGGAAAATACAATGAGCAGTTCTTC; CDR3aa: CASSPGQGKYNEQFF; v_gene: TRBV4-1; abundance: NA; d_gene: TRBD1; j_gene: TRBJ2-1
CDR3nt: TGTGCCAGCAGTTACGGTCTGGGGAGCACTGAAGCTTTCTTT; CDR3aa: CASSYGLGSTEAFF; v_gene: TRBV6-5; abundance: NA; d_gene: NA; j_gene: TRBJ1-1
CDR3nt: TGTGCCACCAGCACGGGGATTTATCAGCCCCAGCATTTT; CDR3aa: CATSTGIYQPQHF; v_gene: TRBV15; abundance: NA; d_gene: NA; j_gene: TRBJ1-5
CDR3nt: TGTGCCAGCAGCTTAAGGTGGAACCGGGGCTACAATGAGCAGTTCTTC; CDR3aa: CASSLRWNRGYNEQFF; v_gene: TRBV7-6; abundance: NA; d_gene: NA; j_gene: TRBJ2-1
CDR3nt: TGTGCCAGCAGCTTGGCCGGGGGGGTCACTGAAGCTTTCTTT; CDR3aa: CASSLAGGVTEAFF; v_gene: TRBV5-5; abundance: NA; d_gene: NA; j_gene: TRBJ1-1
CDR3nt: TGTGCCAGCAGTGAGGGGACAGGGGGCCTCTACGAGCAGTACTTC; CDR3aa: CASSEGTGGLYEQYF; v_gene: TRBV6-1; abundance: NA; d_gene: TRBD1; j_gene: TRBJ2-7
CDR3nt: TGTGCCAGCAGCTTGACAGGGGCGGGGGAAAAACTGTTTTTT; CDR3aa: CASSLTGAGEKLFF; v_gene: TRBV5-6; abundance: few; d_gene: TRBD1; j_gene: TRBJ1-4
CDR3nt: TGTGCCAGCAGTTACGAGGGGGCTGGTCAAGAAGCTTTCTTT; CDR3aa: CASSYEGAGQEAFF; v_gene: TRBV6-6; abundance: once; d_gene: TRBD1; j_gene: TRBJ1-1
CDR3nt: TGTGCCAGTAGCCCCTACCTGGACAAGTACAATCAGCCCCAGCATTTT; CDR3aa: CASSPYLDKYNQPQHF; v_gene: TRBV19; abundance: once; d_gene: NA; j_gene: TRBJ1-5
CDR3nt: TGTGCCAGCACCCTAACAGGGGGACCTGGCGGTTCACCCCTCCACTTT; CDR3aa: CASTLTGGPGGSPLHF; v_gene: TRBV9; abundance: NA; d_gene: TRBD1; j_gene: TRBJ1-6